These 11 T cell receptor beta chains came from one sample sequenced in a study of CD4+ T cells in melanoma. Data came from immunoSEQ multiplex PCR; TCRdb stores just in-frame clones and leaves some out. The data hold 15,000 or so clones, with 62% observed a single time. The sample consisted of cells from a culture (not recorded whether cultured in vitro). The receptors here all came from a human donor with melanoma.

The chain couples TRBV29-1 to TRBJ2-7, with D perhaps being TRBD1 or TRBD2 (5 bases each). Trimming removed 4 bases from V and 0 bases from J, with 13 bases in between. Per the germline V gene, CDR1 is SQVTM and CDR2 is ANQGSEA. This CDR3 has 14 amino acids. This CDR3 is CSVAGARSSYEQYF. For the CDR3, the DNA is TGCAGCGTTGCCGGGGCTCGGAGCTCCTACGAGCAGTACTTC.

CDR3 protein: CAWSSGNQPQHF. In DNA form, the CDR3 reads TGTGCCTGGAGTTCGGGCAATCAGCCCCAGCATTTT. The chain recombines TRBV30 with TRBJ1-5; D call uncertain. Germline assignment: CDR1 GTSNPN and CDR2 SVGIG (reference sequence). The CDR3 runs to 12 residues. Trimming took 2 bases from V and 2 from J, leaving 4 bases between them.

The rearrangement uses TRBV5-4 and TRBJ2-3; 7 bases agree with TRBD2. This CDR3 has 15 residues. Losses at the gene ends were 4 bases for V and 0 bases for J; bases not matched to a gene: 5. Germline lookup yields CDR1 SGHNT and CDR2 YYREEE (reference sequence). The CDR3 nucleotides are TGTGCCAGCAGCCCAGGGACTACAAGCACAGATACGCAGTATTTT. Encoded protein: CASSPGTTSTDTQYF.

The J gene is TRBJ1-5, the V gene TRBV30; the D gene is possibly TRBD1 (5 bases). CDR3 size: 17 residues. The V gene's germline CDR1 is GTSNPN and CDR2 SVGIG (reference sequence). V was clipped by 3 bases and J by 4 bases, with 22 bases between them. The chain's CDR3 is CAWSTPTFLTENQPQHF. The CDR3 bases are TGTGCCTGGAGCACACCCACTTTTCTGACAGAAAATCAGCCCCAGCATTTT.

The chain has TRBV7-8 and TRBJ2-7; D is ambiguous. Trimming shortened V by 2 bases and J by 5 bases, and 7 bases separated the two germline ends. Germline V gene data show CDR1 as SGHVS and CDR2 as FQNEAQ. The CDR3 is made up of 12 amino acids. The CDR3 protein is CASSLNRNEQYF. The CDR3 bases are TGTGCCAGCAGCTTAAATAGAAACGAGCAGTACTTC.

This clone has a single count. CDR3 DNA sequence: TGTGCCAGCAGCGGAGGACTTGTCCGCGAGCAGTACTTC. Protein sequence: CASSGGLVREQYF. The chain is built from TRBV11-2 and TRBJ2-7; a weak D match, TRBD2 (5 bases). CDR3 size: 13 residues. The V and J ends lost 5 bases and 6 bases respectively, with 14 bases between them. CDR1 is SGHAT and CDR2 is FQNNGV in the germline V gene. Using reference TRBV11-2 and TRBJ2-7 for the parts outside the CDR3, the full variable domain is EAGVAQSPRYKIIEKRQSVAFWCNPISGHATLYWYQQILGQGPKLLIQFQNNGVVDDSQLPKDRFSAERLKGVDSTLKIQPAKLEDSAVYLCASSGGLVREQYFGPGTRLTVT.

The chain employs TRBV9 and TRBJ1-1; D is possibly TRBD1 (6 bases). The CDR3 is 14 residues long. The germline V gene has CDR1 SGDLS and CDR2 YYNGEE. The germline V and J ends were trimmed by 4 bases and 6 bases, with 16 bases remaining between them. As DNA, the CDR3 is TGTGCCAGCAGCCCAACCCCCAGGGGTCCTGAAGCTTTCTTT. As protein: CASSPTPRGPEAFF.

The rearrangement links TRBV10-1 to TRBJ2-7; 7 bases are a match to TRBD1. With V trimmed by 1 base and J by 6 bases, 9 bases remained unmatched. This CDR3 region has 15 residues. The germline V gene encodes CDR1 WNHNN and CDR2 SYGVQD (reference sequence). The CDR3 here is CASSELAGGFGEQYF. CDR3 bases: TGCGCCAGCAGTGAGTTGGCAGGGGGATTCGGCGAGCAGTACTTC.

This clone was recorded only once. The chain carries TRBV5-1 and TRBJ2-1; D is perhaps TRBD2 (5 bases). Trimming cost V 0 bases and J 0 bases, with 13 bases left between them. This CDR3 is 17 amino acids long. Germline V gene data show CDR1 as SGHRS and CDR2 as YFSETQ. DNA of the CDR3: TGCGCCAGCAGCTTGGGTGGACTGAGGAGCTCCTACAATGAGCAGTTCTTC. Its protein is CASSLGGLRSSYNEQFF. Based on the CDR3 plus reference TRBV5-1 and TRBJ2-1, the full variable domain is KAGVTQTPRYLIKTRGQQVTLSCSPISGHRSVSWYQQTPGQGLQFLFEYFSETQRNKGNFPGRFSGRQFSNSRSEMNVSTLELGDSALYLCASSLGGLRSSYNEQFFGPGTRLTVL.

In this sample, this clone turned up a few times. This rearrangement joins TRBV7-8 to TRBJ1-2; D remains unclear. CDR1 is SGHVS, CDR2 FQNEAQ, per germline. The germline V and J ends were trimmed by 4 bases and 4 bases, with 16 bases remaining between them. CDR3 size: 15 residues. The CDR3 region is CASSSRTRRGYGYTF. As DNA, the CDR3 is TGTGCCAGCAGCTCCCGGACCAGGCGCGGCTATGGCTACACCTTC. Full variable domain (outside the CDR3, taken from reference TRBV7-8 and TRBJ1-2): GAGVSQSPRYKVAKRGQDVALRCDPISGHVSLFWYQQALGQGPEFLTYFQNEAQLDKSGLPSDRFFAERPEGSVSTLKIQRTQQEDSAVYLCASSSRTRRGYGYTFGSGTRLTVV.

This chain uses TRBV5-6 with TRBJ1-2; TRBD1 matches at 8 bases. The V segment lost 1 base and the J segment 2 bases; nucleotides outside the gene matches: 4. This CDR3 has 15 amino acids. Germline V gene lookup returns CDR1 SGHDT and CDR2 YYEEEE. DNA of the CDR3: TGTGCCAGCAGCTTGCCCAGGGGGCTCAACTATGGCTACACCTTC. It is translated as CASSLPRGLNYGYTF.